This note documents a single T cell receptor (beta chain) sequence. Its antigen is not known. These data originate in a study of shared clonotypes between healthy human individuals. Study-wide context: Contributing individuals were a couple of females and three males aged 18 to 49.

Study outcomes and limitations: Sampling used blood alone; tissue repertoires probably differ. Memory subsets generally showed smaller estimated richness than naive subsets did.

V lost 7 bases, J lost 0 bases, and 17 bases lay in between. Germline values: CDR1 MNHNY, CDR2 SVGAGI (reference sequence). The CDR3 loop spans 16 amino acids. The data were produced by immunoSEQ multiplex PCR, yet TCRdb's version contains in-frame clones alone and is incomplete. In the table there are some 580,000 clones, roughly 98% of which are singletons. CD45RO-negative CD8 cells positively selected for CCR7 made up the naive population, which excluded terminally differentiated effector memory CD45RA+ cells. All donors were healthy HIV-negative adults lacking recent acute infections or vaccinations.

The origin of this receptor is a young man in good health. V is TRBV6-6 and J is TRBJ2-3; a possible D gene is TRBD2 (6 bases). The sample was naive CD8+ T cells sorted from blood. The CDR3 sequence is CASTLMGGASTDTQYF. The CDR3 DNA reads TGTGCCAGCACCCTGATGGGGGGAGCCAGCACAGATACGCAGTATTTT.